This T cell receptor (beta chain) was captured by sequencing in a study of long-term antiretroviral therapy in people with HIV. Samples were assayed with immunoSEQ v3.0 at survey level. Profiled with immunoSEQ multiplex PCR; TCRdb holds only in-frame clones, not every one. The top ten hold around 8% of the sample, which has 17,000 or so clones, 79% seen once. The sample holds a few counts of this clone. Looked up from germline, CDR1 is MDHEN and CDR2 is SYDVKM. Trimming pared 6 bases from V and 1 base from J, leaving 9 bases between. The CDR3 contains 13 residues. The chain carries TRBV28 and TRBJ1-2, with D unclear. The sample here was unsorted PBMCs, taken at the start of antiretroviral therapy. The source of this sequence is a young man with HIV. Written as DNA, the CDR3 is TGTGCCAGCAGATCCTCCGGTAACTATGGCTACACCTTC. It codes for CASRSSGNYGYTF.